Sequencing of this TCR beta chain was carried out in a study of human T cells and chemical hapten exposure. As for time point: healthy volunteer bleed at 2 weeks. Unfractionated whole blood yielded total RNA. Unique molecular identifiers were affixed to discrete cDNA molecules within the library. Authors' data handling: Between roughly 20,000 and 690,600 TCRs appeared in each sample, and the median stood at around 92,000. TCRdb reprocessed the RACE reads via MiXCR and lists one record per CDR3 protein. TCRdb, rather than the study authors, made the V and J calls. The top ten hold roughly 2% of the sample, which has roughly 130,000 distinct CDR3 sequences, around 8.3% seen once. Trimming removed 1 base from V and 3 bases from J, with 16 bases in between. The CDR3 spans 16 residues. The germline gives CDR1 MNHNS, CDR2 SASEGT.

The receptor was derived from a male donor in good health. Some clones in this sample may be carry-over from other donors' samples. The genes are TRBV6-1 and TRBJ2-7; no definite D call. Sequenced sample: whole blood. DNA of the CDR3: TGTGCCAGCAGTGAAGGGATGGGTTCTGTACTCTACGAGCAGTACTTC. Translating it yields CASSEGMGSVLYEQYF.